This passage covers 21 T cell receptor beta chains from one sample sequenced in a study of breast tumors, draining lymph nodes, adjacent tissues. In TCRdb, the multiplex PCR reads were re-called with MiXCR into one record per CDR3 protein. The top ten hold approximately 13% of the sample, which has 20,000 to 25,000 distinct CDR3 sequences, 23% seen once. The material sequenced was breast tumor tissue. Receptor source: a female donor with breast cancer. Some clones in this sample may be carry-over from other donors' samples.

In nucleotides, the CDR3 is TGTGCCAGCAGCCAAGAGGGGAGAAAACTGTTTTTT. Protein: CASSQEGRKLFF. J is TRBJ1-4 and V is TRBV4-2, with D unclear. The V and J ends lost 0 bases and 10 bases respectively, with 6 bases between them. The germline CDR1 and CDR2 sequences are LGHNA and YNFKEQ. The CDR3 is made up of 12 amino acids.

The V call is TRBV27, the J call TRBJ2-4; 13 nucleotides align to TRBD2. Unmatched junction bases numbered 10, after V lost 5 bases and J lost 0 bases. This CDR3 has 19 amino acids. Germline CDR1 reads MNHEY; CDR2 reads SMNVEV (reference sequence). CDR3 sequence (DNA): TGTGCCAGCAGTCCCATCTCGGGACTAGCGGGACTAGCCAAAAACATTCAGTACTTC. Translating gives CASSPISGLAGLAKNIQYF.

In this sample, this clonotype turned up many times. The V call is TRBV28, the J call TRBJ2-5; 7 nucleotides match TRBD2. The V gene's germline CDR1 is MDHEN and CDR2 SYDVKM. V shed 5 bases and J 2 bases; nucleotides not matched to a gene: 8. This CDR3 comprises 15 residues. Here the CDR3 DNA reads TGTGCCAGCAGTCCAGGGACCGGGGGGCAAGAGACCCAGTACTTC. Amino acid sequence: CASSPGTGGQETQYF.

This clonotype was seen at least ten times. This chain joins TRBV5-1 and TRBJ2-3; D possibly matches TRBD1 or TRBD2 (5 bases each). V was clipped by 4 bases and J by 5 bases, with 17 bases between them. The CDR3 loop spans 15 amino acids. Germline-derived CDR1 and CDR2 are SGHRS and YFSETQ. This CDR3 reads CASSPIRDGGDTQYF. As DNA, the CDR3 is TGCGCCAGCAGCCCCATCCGGGACGGCGGAGATACGCAGTATTTT.

This clonotype was counted many times. This chain joins TRBV6-6 and TRBJ1-4; 8 bases are shared with TRBD1. In germline, CDR1 is MNHNY, CDR2 SVGAGI (reference sequence). The CDR3 has 13 amino acids. V shed 7 bases, J shed 10 bases, and the junction held 8 bases outside the gene matches. CDR3 loop: CASNPETGGKLFF. The CDR3 DNA follows: TGTGCCAGCAATCCTGAAACAGGGGGAAAACTGTTTTTT.

This clonotype was counted ten times or more. The chain carries TRBV24-1 and TRBJ2-1; perhaps D is TRBD1 or TRBD2 (5 bases each). The CDR3 loop spans 13 amino acids. V lost 6 bases to trimming and J lost 8 bases, with 13 bases between them. CDR1 KGHDR and CDR2 SFDVKD come from the germline V gene. CDR3 nucleotides: TGTGCCACCAGTCTTGTCAGAGGGGATGAGCAGTTCTTC. Amino acid sequence: CATSLVRGDEQFF.

In its sample, this clonotype was seen a few times. One end of the junction varies from germline; a read error may be responsible. The chain uses TRBV5-8 and TRBJ2-1, with 7 nucleotides matching TRBD1. This CDR3 comprises 15 residues. The germline V gene has CDR1 SGHTS and CDR2 YDEGEE. The CDR3 coding sequence is TGTGCCCGCAGCTTGCCGGGTGACAGGGACCATGAGCAGTTCTTC. It translates to CARSLPGDRDHEQFF.

The sample holds many counts of this clonotype. This may be a read error: a much more frequent sequence differs by one nucleotide. This chain uses TRBV19 with TRBJ1-6, with D possibly matching TRBD1 (5 bases). CDR1 is LNHDA, CDR2 SQIVND, per germline (reference sequence). With 3 bases removed from V and 6 bases from J, the gap between germline ends came to 21 bases. The CDR3 runs to 18 residues. The CDR3 loop reads CASSIGTLTKGFNSPLHF. The CDR3 DNA sequence: TGTGCCAGTAGTATTGGGACCTTGACTAAGGGGTTTAATTCACCCCTCCACTTT.

This clonotype was detected many times. This rearrangement joins TRBV5-5 to TRBJ2-7, with TRBD1 as a possible D gene (7 bases). CDR1 and CDR2 from the germline V gene are SGHKS and YYEKEE (reference sequence). The ends were cut back, 3 bases at V and 6 bases at J, with 13 bases in the middle. The CDR3 extends over 13 amino acids. Here the CDR3 DNA reads TGTGCCAGCAGCTCTCGACAGGGAGGCGAGCAGTACTTC. It yields the protein CASSSRQGGEQYF.

The chain joins TRBV28 to TRBJ1-6; no firm D call. Germline V gene data show CDR1 as MDHEN and CDR2 as SYDVKM. Trimming stripped 4 bases from V and 6 bases from J, with 22 bases between. The CDR3 has 18 residues. CDR3 in DNA: TGTGCCAGCAGTTCCTTTGTAGGGAGCTTAAGGGCTAATTCACCCCTCCACTTT. Translated: CASSSFVGSLRANSPLHF. Variable domain in full (rest from reference TRBV28 and TRBJ1-6): DVKVTQSSRYLVKRTGEKVFLECVQDMDHENMFWYRQDPGLGLRLIYFSYDVKMKEKGDIPEGYSVSREKKERFSLILESASTNQTSMYLCASSSFVGSLRANSPLHFGNGTRLTVT.

In regard to this clonotype: One junction end disagrees with the germline gene, perhaps due to a read error. The chain employs TRBV20-1 and TRBJ1-2, with D unresolved. This CDR3 is 12 amino acids long. The germline V gene has CDR1 DFQATT and CDR2 SNEGSKA (reference sequence). CDR3 in DNA: TGCAGTGCTAGGGTAGGGTCCTATGGCTACGCCTTC. It translates to CSARVGSYGYAF.

By sample share, this clonotype is medium-sized. This chain connects TRBV2 to TRBJ2-7, with a weak D call TRBD1 (6 bases). Trimming took off 10 bases at V and 4 bases at J, with 14 bases between the two ends. Per the germline V gene, CDR1 is SNHLY and CDR2 is FYNNEI. The CDR3 contains 12 residues. The DNA of the CDR3 is TGTGCCACTTCCGGGACACCTTACGAGCAGTACTTC. Its translation: CATSGTPYEQYF. Full variable domain (outside the CDR3, taken from reference TRBV2 and TRBJ2-7): EPEVTQTPSHQVTQMGQEVILRCVPISNHLYFYWYRQILGQKVEFLVSFYNNEISEKSEIFDDQFSVERPDGSNFTLKIRSTKLEDSAMYFCATSGTPYEQYFGPGTRLTVT.

This clonotype was recorded many times. J is TRBJ2-7 and V is TRBV11-2; possibly TRBD2 for D (7 bases). Germline CDR1 reads SGHAT; CDR2 reads FQNNGV. The CDR3 totals 17 residues. V was trimmed by 1 base and J by 2 bases, leaving 18 bases between them. CDR3 sequence reads: CASSLVGGGHHTYEQYF. CDR3 DNA sequence: TGTGCCAGCAGCTTAGTGGGCGGGGGACACCATACCTACGAGCAGTACTTC.

In this sample, this clonotype turned up many times. The rearrangement uses TRBV12-3 or TRBV12-4 and TRBJ2-3, with D possibly matching TRBD2 (6 bases). The CDR3 is 19 amino acids. The V end lost 2 bases, the J end lost 5 bases, and 26 bases lay between the germline ends. Written as DNA, the CDR3 is TGTGCCAGCAGTTTATACTTCTCCCCGATTAGCGGAGTGGAAGATACGCAGTATTTT. It yields the protein CASSLYFSPISGVEDTQYF.

This clonotype was seen repeatedly, ten times or more. The genes are TRBV7-3 and TRBJ2-5; 8 bases are shared with TRBD2. The germline CDR1 and CDR2 sequences are SGHTA and FQGTGA. This CDR3 is built from 15 residues. Germline trimming cut 5 bases from V and 6 bases from J; bases unmatched to any gene: 11. Written as DNA, the CDR3 is TGTGCCAGCAGCCCCACAGCGGGAGTGGGACAGACCCAGTACTTC. Amino acids: CASSPTAGVGQTQYF.

This clonotype came up many times. This sequence joins TRBV7-8 and TRBJ1-3; D is unresolved. Trimming pared 3 bases from V and 5 bases from J, leaving 17 bases between. The CDR3 contains 16 residues. Germline V gives CDR1 SGHVS, CDR2 FQNEAQ. The CDR3 nucleotides are TGTGCCAGCAGCTTTTCAGGAGTGGGAGGTAGAAACACCATATATTTT. Protein: CASSFSGVGGRNTIYF.

V usage is TRBV28 and J usage is TRBJ2-1; no reliable D call. The CDR3 runs to 12 residues. V lost 3 bases and J lost 6, with 6 bases in between. Germline V CDR1 and CDR2: MDHEN, SYDVKM. The CDR3, as DNA: TGTGCCAGCAGTTTTGGCCTCAATGAGCAGTTCTTC. Translation gives CASSFGLNEQFF.

This clonotype was observed at least ten times. The chain couples TRBV12-3 or TRBV12-4 to TRBJ2-5; 14 nucleotides match TRBD2. V dropped 5 bases and J dropped 6; count of bases not matched to a gene: 5. The CDR3 is 15 amino acids. CDR3 protein: CASSGTSGSMKTQYF. DNA of the CDR3: TGTGCCAGCAGTGGGACTAGCGGGAGTATGAAGACCCAGTACTTC.

Notes on this clonotype: Just one base apart from a much larger clone, this may be a read error. V usage is TRBV18 and J usage is TRBJ2-7; 10 bases align to TRBD1. Germline CDR1 reads KGHSH; CDR2 reads LQKENI. V was pared by 3 bases and J by 5 bases, with 7 bases of the junction left unmatched. The CDR3 has 15 residues. The CDR3 nucleotides read TGTGCCAGCTCACCGAGGGACAGGGGAGTCAACGAGCAGTACTTC. Protein sequence: CASSPRDRGVNEQYF. The whole variable domain, filled in from reference TRBV18 and TRBJ2-7, reads NAGVMQNPRHLVRRRGQEARLRCSPMKGHSHVYWYRQLPEEGLKFMVYLQKENIIDESGMPKERFSAEFPKEGPSILRIQQVVRGDSAAYFCASSPRDRGVNEQYFGPGTRLTVT.

With regard to this clonotype: A single base separates this from a much larger clone, so it may be a read error. V is TRBV27 and J is TRBJ2-5; possible D gene TRBD2, 5 bases. Germline V gene lookup returns CDR1 MNHEY and CDR2 SMNVEV (reference sequence). Between the trimmed V and J ends, which lost 5 bases and 5 bases, there was a span of 12 bases. This CDR3 contains 13 residues. The CDR3 loop is CASSRTRPETQYF. DNA of the CDR3: TGTGCCAGCAGTCGGACTCGGCCGGAGACCCAGTACTTC.

The sample holds many counts of this clonotype. The genes are TRBV7-8 and TRBJ2-7, with 11 bases identical to TRBD2. The CDR3 runs to 16 residues. V lost 3 bases to trimming and J lost 7 bases; unmatched junction nucleotides: 11. Germline V gives CDR1 SGHVS, CDR2 FQNEAQ. The CDR3 bases are TGTGCCAGCAGCTTCCGACTAGCGGGACCAGCTGGGGAGCAGTACTTC. It encodes CASSFRLAGPAGEQYF.